This TCR beta chain derives from a study of blood T cell repertoires in COVID-19. The wider study: Researchers got acute and convalescent COVID-19 samples from the United States, Italy and Spain. In each case, the material was cDNA or gDNA derived from T cells, B-cell-depleted T cells, or PBMCs.

Original processing methods: Reference gene primers were amplified, and this amplification served to estimate nucleated cell counts. Assay used: immunoSEQ multiplex PCR; TCRdb lists only in-frame clones, some missing. From that table come the V and J calls and clone size; the DNA was used to work out D and trimming. The sample shows over 100,000 clones, roughly 91% of them seen only once. Germline loops: CDR1 KGHSH, CDR2 LQKENI. The V and J ends lost 2 bases and 1 base, in that order; junction bases with no gene match: 3. CDR3 length: 15 amino acids. The receptor was isolated from a human donor in a cohort sampled during active COVID-19. Sequenced: peripheral blood. This rearrangement joins TRBV18 to TRBJ2-5; 8 nucleotides match TRBD2. The CDR3, as DNA: TGTGCCAGCTCACCAAGCCTAGCGGGCCAAGAGACCCAGTACTTC. It codes for CASSPSLAGQETQYF.